These 30 T cell receptor beta chains originate from one sample sequenced in a study of cytomegalovirus exposure and HLA in healthy donors. PCR amplification relied on 60 Vbeta primers (plus 13 Jbeta primers). TCRdb's copy holds only in-frame clones and misses some; the assay was immunoSEQ multiplex PCR. The repertoire has almost 200,000 clones, roughly 78% of them found once; the top ten carry nearly 4.5%. Sequenced material: PBMCs. The receptors here all came from a woman aged 25 to 39 in good health and CMV-seropositive.

The chain joins TRBV27 to TRBJ1-1, with TRBD1 matching over 7 bases. CDR1 is MNHEY and CDR2 is SMNVEV in the germline V gene (reference sequence). The CDR3 covers 13 residues. J lost 5 bases, V lost 4 bases, and 4 bases had no gene match. For the CDR3, the DNA is TGTGCCAGCAGTTACCAGGGGGAGACTGAAGCTTTCTTT. Translation gives CASSYQGETEAFF.

This chain links TRBV28 with TRBJ1-2; tentatively, D is TRBD1 (5 bases). The V and J ends lost 2 bases and 4 bases respectively, with 11 bases between them. The CDR3 is 14 residues long. The germline V gene encodes CDR1 MDHEN and CDR2 SYDVKM. The CDR3 spells CASSLRQLLYGYTF. The CDR3 nucleotides read TGTGCCAGCAGTTTAAGACAGTTACTCTATGGCTACACCTTC.

The chain uses TRBV5-1 and TRBJ2-7; TRBD2 agrees at 14 bases. Germline CDR1 reads SGHRS; CDR2 reads YFSETQ. V gave up 4 bases and J gave up 6 bases; unmatched junction bases: 9. CDR3 length equals 16 residues. The CDR3, as DNA: TGCGCCAGCAGCGCGGGACTAGCGGGGGCTTGGGTCGAGCAGTACTTC. Its protein product is CASSAGLAGAWVEQYF.

This chain links TRBV7-6 with TRBJ2-1, with TRBD2 matching over 14 bases. Germline CDR1 SGHVS, CDR2 FNYEAQ. The CDR3 spans 15 residues. Losses at the gene ends were 7 bases for V and 8 bases for J; bases not matched to a gene: 7. The DNA for the CDR3 is TGTGCCAGCACCCTGACTAGCGGGGGGGCCGATGAGCAGTTCTTC. Protein product: CASTLTSGGADEQFF.

Notes on this clone: Other DNA sequences of this sample code for an identical CDR3. The rearrangement joins TRBV19 to TRBJ2-3; 11 nucleotides agree with TRBD2. The CDR3 is 16 amino acids. Germline-derived CDR1 and CDR2 are LNHDA and SQIVND (reference sequence). Losses at the gene ends were 3 bases for V and 0 bases for J; bases not matched to a gene: 2. In nucleotides, the CDR3 is TGTGCCAGTAGTATCCGGACTAGCGGGAGCACAGATACGCAGTATTTT. The encoded protein is CASSIRTSGSTDTQYF.

There are a few counts of this clone. The J gene is TRBJ2-7, the V gene TRBV7-8; 14 positions match TRBD2. The length of the CDR3 is 17 residues. Germline lookup yields CDR1 SGHVS and CDR2 FQNEAQ. With 4 bases clipped from V and 5 bases from J, the junction kept 10 bases outside the gene matches. The CDR3 DNA sequence: TGTGCCAGCAGCTCTGGGACTAGCGGGAGAGAAATCGACGAGCAGTACTTC. Residues: CASSSGTSGREIDEQYF.

The DNA of the CDR3 is TGCAGTGCTAGGAGGACGGGAGAGCAGTACTTC. It encodes CSARRTGEQYF. J is TRBJ2-7 and V is TRBV20-1; perhaps TRBD2 as D (5 bases). Germline V lookup: CDR1 DFQATT, CDR2 SNEGSKA (reference sequence). The CDR3 totals 11 residues. Trimming pared 3 bases from V and 7 bases from J, leaving 10 bases between.

The chain uses TRBV7-9 and TRBJ1-1, with 9 bases matching TRBD1. From germline, CDR1 is SEHNR and CDR2 FQNEAQ (reference sequence). The CDR3 loop spans 16 amino acids. Unmatched junction bases numbered 12, after V lost 5 bases and J lost 5 bases. CDR3 nucleotide sequence: TGTGCCAGCAGCGACAACCCGGGACAGGGTGGGACTGAAGCTTTCTTT. Its translation is CASSDNPGQGGTEAFF.

V gene TRBV29-1 combines with J gene TRBJ2-3, with 14 nucleotides matching TRBD2. V was pared by 0 bases and J by 1 base, with 12 bases of the junction left unmatched. The CDR3 is 20 amino acids. Germline-derived CDR1 and CDR2 are SQVTM and ANQGSEA. The CDR3 sequence: CSVEDPWTSGRPGGTDTQYF. The CDR3 DNA follows: TGCAGCGTTGAAGATCCCTGGACTAGCGGGAGGCCAGGGGGCACAGATACGCAGTATTTT.

The CDR3 loop is CSVEYRQGAGGYTF. For the CDR3, the DNA is TGCAGCGTTGAATATCGGCAGGGGGCTGGTGGCTACACCTTC. The V call is TRBV29-1, the J call TRBJ1-2; TRBD1 matches at 8 bases. There are 14 residues in the CDR3. Germline assignment: CDR1 SQVTM and CDR2 ANQGSEA. V lost 2 bases and J lost 7; bases outside the gene matches: 9.

The CDR3 spells CASTFNRAYEQYF. The CDR3 DNA sequence: TGTGCCAGCACCTTCAACAGGGCCTACGAGCAGTACTTC. The chain combines TRBV5-6 with TRBJ2-7, with D perhaps matching TRBD1 (6 bases). Trimming cost V 6 bases and J 2 bases, with 12 bases left between them. The CDR3 is 13 residues long. CDR1 and CDR2 (germline): SGHDT, YYEEEE.

The chain carries TRBV7-2 and TRBJ1-2, with D possibly matching TRBD1 (6 bases). The CDR3 is 14 amino acids. CDR1 is SGHTA and CDR2 is FQGNSA in the germline V gene. V shed 5 bases and J shed 3 bases, with 13 bases lying between them. The CDR3 is CASSPNRVDYGYTF. The CDR3 DNA sequence: TGTGCCAGCAGCCCGAACAGGGTGGACTATGGCTACACCTTC.

V and J are TRBV6-1 and TRBJ1-1; no firm D call. The V and J ends lost 4 bases and 7 bases respectively, with 7 bases between them. Germline CDR1 and CDR2: MNHNS and SASEGT. The CDR3 sequence is 11 residues long. CDR3 amino acids: CASSVYDEAFF. CDR3 nucleotides: TGTGCCAGCAGTGTCTACGATGAAGCTTTCTTT.

The chain joins TRBV2 to TRBJ1-4, with TRBD1 as a possible D gene (6 bases). Germline loops: CDR1 SNHLY, CDR2 FYNNEI. The CDR3 has 16 amino acids. Trimming removed 3 bases at V and 3 bases at J, with 14 bases between. In DNA, the CDR3 is TGTGCCAGCAGTGAGTCAGGGGCTTTGTCTAATGAAAAACTGTTTTTT. The encoded protein is CASSESGALSNEKLFF.

This rearrangement joins TRBV27 to TRBJ1-6; TRBD1 matches 8 bases. Germline V gives CDR1 MNHEY, CDR2 SMNVEV (reference sequence). The V and J ends lost 2 bases and 7 bases, in that order; junction bases with no gene match: 7. This CDR3 contains 16 residues. CDR3 sequence: CASSLRTGRTNSPLHF. The CDR3 nucleotides read TGTGCCAGCAGTTTAAGGACAGGGAGGACCAATTCACCCCTCCACTTT.

The sample holds one count of this clone. The chain joins TRBV6-5 to TRBJ2-7, with D perhaps matching TRBD2 (5 bases). Trimming took 2 bases from V and 4 from J, leaving 9 bases between them. CDR1 and CDR2 from the germline V gene are MNHEY and SVGAGI. The CDR3 has 13 residues. The CDR3 here is CASSYGGEYEQYF. CDR3 nucleotides: TGTGCCAGCAGTTACGGTGGGGAGTACGAGCAGTACTTC.

A single count supports this clone. The genes are TRBV9 and TRBJ1-1, with 9 bases that match TRBD1. CDR1 is SGDLS, CDR2 YYNGEE, per germline. The CDR3 covers 15 residues. V gave up 4 bases and J gave up 3 bases; unmatched junction bases: 7. The CDR3 loop reads CASSPRQGVHTEAFF. The CDR3, as DNA: TGTGCCAGCAGCCCCCGACAGGGGGTTCACACTGAAGCTTTCTTT.

V usage is TRBV5-1 and J usage is TRBJ2-2; 10 bases line up with TRBD2. The trim removed 0 bases at V and 5 bases at J, leaving 7 bases unmatched. The CDR3 is made up of 17 amino acids. From germline, CDR1 is SGHRS and CDR2 YFSETQ. CDR3 DNA: TGCGCCAGCAGCTTGGTCCAAGCGGGAGGGGGAACCGGGGAGCTGTTTTTT. Amino acid sequence: CASSLVQAGGGTGELFF. The full variable domain, with the rest looked up from reference TRBV5-1 and TRBJ2-2, is KAGVTQTPRYLIKTRGQQVTLSCSPISGHRSVSWYQQTPGQGLQFLFEYFSETQRNKGNFPGRFSGRQFSNSRSEMNVSTLELGDSALYLCASSLVQAGGGTGELFFGEGSRLTVL.

V gene TRBV7-9 combines with J gene TRBJ1-4, with TRBD1 identical over 8 bases. The CDR3 runs 16 residues. CDR1 SEHNR and CDR2 FQNEAQ come from the germline V gene (reference sequence). Unmatched junction bases numbered 9, after V lost 2 bases and J lost 7 bases. The CDR3 region is CASSLLRTGRGEKLFF. CDR3 DNA sequence: TGTGCCAGCAGCTTATTAAGGACAGGGAGAGGTGAAAAACTGTTTTTT.

V is TRBV11-2 and J is TRBJ2-5; 13 nucleotides align to TRBD2. Germline V CDR1 and CDR2: SGHAT, FQNNGV. The length of the CDR3 is 16 residues. The trim removed 5 bases at V and 5 bases at J, leaving 8 bases unmatched. CDR3 in DNA: TGTGCCAGCAGCATGACTAGCGGGAGGTCCAGGGAGACCCAGTACTTC. Translated, it gives CASSMTSGRSRETQYF.

The chain couples TRBV6-5 to TRBJ1-4; D not resolved. Trimming took off 6 bases at V and 5 bases at J, with 7 bases between the two ends. The length of the CDR3 is 12 residues. The germline CDR1 and CDR2 sequences are MNHEY and SVGAGI. The CDR3 DNA is TGTGCCAGCAGAAACGGGAATGAAAAACTGTTTTTT. Amino acids: CASRNGNEKLFF.

DNA for the CDR3: TGTGCCTGGACCCACGGTCCTACCCAGTACTTC. Translation gives CAWTHGPTQYF. The chain couples TRBV30 to TRBJ2-5, with D unresolved. Germline V CDR1 and CDR2: GTSNPN, SVGIG (reference sequence). The V and J ends lost 4 bases and 8 bases respectively, with 11 bases between them. The CDR3 is 11 residues long.

V is TRBV6-6 and J is TRBJ2-7, with TRBD1 matching over 8 bases. This CDR3 is built from 14 residues. Losses at the gene ends were 6 bases for V and 1 base for J; bases not matched to a gene: 5. Per germline, CDR1 MNHNY and CDR2 SVGAGI (reference sequence). The CDR3 loop is CASSDRGQSYEQYF. The CDR3 nucleotides are TGTGCCAGCAGCGACAGGGGCCAATCCTACGAGCAGTACTTC.

In this sample, this clone turned up a few times. The chain joins TRBV27 to TRBJ2-1, with a possible D match to TRBD2 (6 bases). Germline V gene data show CDR1 as MNHEY and CDR2 as SMNVEV (reference sequence). This CDR3 is 14 amino acids long. Trimming took 1 base from V and 3 from J, leaving 7 bases between them. The CDR3 spells CASSLFGGYNEQFF. Here the CDR3 DNA reads TGTGCCAGCAGTTTATTCGGGGGCTACAATGAGCAGTTCTTC.

This chain uses TRBV7-9 with TRBJ2-7; 8 nucleotides line up with TRBD1. The CDR3 covers 17 residues. The V segment lost 5 bases and the J segment 3 bases; nucleotides outside the gene matches: 15. Per the germline V gene, CDR1 is SEHNR and CDR2 is FQNEAQ (reference sequence). The CDR3 DNA reads TGTGCCAGCAGCATCCCTCCGGGGACAGGAGTGAGCTACGAGCAGTACTTC. It specifies CASSIPPGTGVSYEQYF.

This clone was recorded many times. The CDR3 is CASSRTTSGGGTNTGELFF. The CDR3 DNA reads as TGTGCCAGCAGCCGAACGACTAGCGGGGGGGGGACGAACACCGGGGAGCTGTTTTTT. V is TRBV4-2 and J is TRBJ2-2; 14 positions agree with TRBD2. CDR3 length: 19 amino acids. The ends lost 4 bases at V and 0 bases at J; junction bases unmatched: 7. CDR1 and CDR2 from the germline V gene are LGHNA and YNFKEQ.

This clone was counted a few times. This CDR3 is also generated by other DNA sequences in the sample. The J gene is TRBJ2-7, the V gene TRBV18; D ambiguous. The germline V gene encodes CDR1 KGHSH and CDR2 LQKENI. The ends were cut back, 2 bases at V and 5 bases at J, with 7 bases in the middle. CDR3 length equals 12 residues. This chain's CDR3 is CASSPGGNEQYF. The CDR3 bases are TGTGCCAGCTCACCAGGCGGCAACGAGCAGTACTTC.

The chain uses TRBV6-6 and TRBJ2-1; the match to TRBD2 covers 8 bases. This CDR3 is built from 14 residues. V shed 10 bases, J shed 8 bases, and the junction held 13 bases outside the gene matches. In germline, CDR1 is MNHNY, CDR2 SVGAGI (reference sequence). The CDR3 region is CATRYSGAVYEQFF. As DNA, the CDR3 is TGTGCCACTCGATATAGCGGGGCAGTGTATGAGCAGTTCTTC.

This chain uses TRBV20-1 with TRBJ1-1; 8 nucleotides line up with TRBD1. The CDR3 has 11 residues. The V gene's germline CDR1 is DFQATT and CDR2 SNEGSKA (reference sequence). V was pared by 2 bases and J by 11 bases, with 4 bases of the junction left unmatched. CDR3 residues: CSARTGGSAFF. DNA of the CDR3: TGCAGTGCTAGAACAGGGGGGTCGGCTTTCTTT.

The chain has TRBV11-2 and TRBJ2-2; TRBD2 matches at 8 bases. V shed 6 bases, J shed 4 bases, and the junction held 13 bases outside the gene matches. Germline CDR1 is SGHAT and CDR2 is FQNNGV. CDR3 length equals 17 residues. For the CDR3, the DNA is TGTGCCAGCAGTCCCTACGGGACTAGGGCTGTCACCGGGGAGCTGTTTTTT. It codes for CASSPYGTRAVTGELFF.